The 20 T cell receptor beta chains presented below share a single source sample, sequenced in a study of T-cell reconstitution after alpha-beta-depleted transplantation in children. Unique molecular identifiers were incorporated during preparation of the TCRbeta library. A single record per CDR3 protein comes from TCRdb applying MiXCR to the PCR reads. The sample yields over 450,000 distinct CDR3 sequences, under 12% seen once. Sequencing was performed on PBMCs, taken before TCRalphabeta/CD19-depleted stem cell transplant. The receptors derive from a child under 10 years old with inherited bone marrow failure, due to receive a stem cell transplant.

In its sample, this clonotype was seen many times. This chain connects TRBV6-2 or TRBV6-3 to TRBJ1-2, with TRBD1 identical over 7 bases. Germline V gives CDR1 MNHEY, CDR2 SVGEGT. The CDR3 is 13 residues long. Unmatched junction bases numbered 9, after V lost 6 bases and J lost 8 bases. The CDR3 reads CASSDDYRGGYTF. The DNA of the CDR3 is TGTGCCAGCAGCGACGACTACAGGGGCGGCTACACCTTC.

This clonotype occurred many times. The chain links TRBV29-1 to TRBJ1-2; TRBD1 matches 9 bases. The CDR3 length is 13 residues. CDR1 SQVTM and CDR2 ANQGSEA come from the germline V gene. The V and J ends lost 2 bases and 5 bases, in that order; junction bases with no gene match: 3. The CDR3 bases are TGCAGCGTTGAAAGGACAGGGGATTATGGCTACACCTTC. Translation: CSVERTGDYGYTF. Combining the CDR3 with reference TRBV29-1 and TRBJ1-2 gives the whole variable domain SAVISQKPSRDICQRGTSLTIQCQVDSQVTMMFWYRQQPGQSLTLIATANQGSEATYESGFVIDKFPISRPNLTFSTLTVSNMSPEDSSIYLCSVERTGDYGYTFGSGTRLTVV.

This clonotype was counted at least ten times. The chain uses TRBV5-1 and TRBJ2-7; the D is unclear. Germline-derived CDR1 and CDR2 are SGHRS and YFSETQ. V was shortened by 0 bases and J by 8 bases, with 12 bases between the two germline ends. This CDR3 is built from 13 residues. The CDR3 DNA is TGCGCCAGCAGCTTGGACCCCCAGACAAAGCAGTACTTC. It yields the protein CASSLDPQTKQYF.

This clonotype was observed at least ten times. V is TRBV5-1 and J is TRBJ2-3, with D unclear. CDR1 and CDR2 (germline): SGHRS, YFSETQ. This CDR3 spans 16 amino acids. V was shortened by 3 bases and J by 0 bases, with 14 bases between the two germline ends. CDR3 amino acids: CASSSDKRRSTDTQYF. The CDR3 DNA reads TGCGCCAGCAGCTCTGACAAGAGAAGGAGCACAGATACGCAGTATTTT.

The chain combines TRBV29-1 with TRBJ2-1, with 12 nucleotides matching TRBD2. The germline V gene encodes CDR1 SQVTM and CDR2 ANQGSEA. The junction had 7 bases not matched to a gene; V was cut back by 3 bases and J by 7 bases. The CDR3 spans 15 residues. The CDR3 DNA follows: TGCAGCGTTGATGGTCGACTAGCGGGAGTTAATGAGCAGTTCTTC. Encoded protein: CSVDGRLAGVNEQFF.

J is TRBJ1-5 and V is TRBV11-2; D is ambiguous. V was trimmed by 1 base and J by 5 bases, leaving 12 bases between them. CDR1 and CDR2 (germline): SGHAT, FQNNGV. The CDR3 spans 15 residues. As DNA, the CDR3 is TGTGCCAGCAGCTTAGTACGGGGTCCGGATCAGCCCCAGCATTTT. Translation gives CASSLVRGPDQPQHF.

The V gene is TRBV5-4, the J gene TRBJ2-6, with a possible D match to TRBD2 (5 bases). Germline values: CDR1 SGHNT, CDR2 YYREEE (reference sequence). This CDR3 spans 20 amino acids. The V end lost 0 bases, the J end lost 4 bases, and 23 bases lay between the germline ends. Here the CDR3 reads CASSLGAKHRDLRGANVLTF. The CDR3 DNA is TGTGCCAGCAGCTTGGGGGCCAAACACCGGGATCTGAGGGGGGCCAACGTCCTGACTTTC.

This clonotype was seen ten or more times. The CDR3 DNA is TGTGCCAGCAGTTTTGACGGGAACTACGAGCAGTACTTC. Amino acid sequence: CASSFDGNYEQYF. The chain employs TRBV28 and TRBJ2-7; a weak D match, TRBD2 (5 bases). Germline CDR1 is MDHEN and CDR2 is SYDVKM. V lost 3 bases to trimming and J lost 3 bases, with 9 bases between them. The CDR3 spans 13 residues.

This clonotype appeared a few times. In DNA, the CDR3 is TGTGCCAGCAGCTTAGCTCCCCGACAGGCCTATAATTCACCCCTCCACTTT. Encoded protein: CASSLAPRQAYNSPLHF. The genes are TRBV7-2 and TRBJ1-6; TRBD1 is a possible D gene (6 bases). The CDR3 loop spans 17 amino acids. With 0 bases removed from V and 2 bases from J, the gap between germline ends came to 11 bases. Germline V gene lookup returns CDR1 SGHTA and CDR2 FQGNSA.

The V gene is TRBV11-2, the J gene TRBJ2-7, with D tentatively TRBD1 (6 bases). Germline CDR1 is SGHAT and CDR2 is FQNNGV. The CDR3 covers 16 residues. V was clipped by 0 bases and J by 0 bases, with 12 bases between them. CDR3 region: CASSLEGGISSYEQYF. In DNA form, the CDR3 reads TGTGCCAGCAGCTTAGAAGGGGGAATTAGCTCCTACGAGCAGTACTTC.

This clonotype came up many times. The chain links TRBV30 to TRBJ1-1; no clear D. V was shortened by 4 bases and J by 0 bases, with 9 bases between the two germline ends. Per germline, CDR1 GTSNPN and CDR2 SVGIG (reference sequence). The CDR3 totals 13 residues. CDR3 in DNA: TGTGCCTGGACCCTAGGGCTGAACACTGAAGCTTTCTTT. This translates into CAWTLGLNTEAFF.

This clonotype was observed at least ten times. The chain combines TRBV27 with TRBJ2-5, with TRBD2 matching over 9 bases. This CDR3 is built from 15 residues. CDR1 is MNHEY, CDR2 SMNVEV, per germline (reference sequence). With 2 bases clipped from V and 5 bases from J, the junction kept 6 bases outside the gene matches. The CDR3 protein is CASSLLAGFGETQYF. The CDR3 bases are TGTGCCAGCAGTTTACTAGCGGGATTTGGGGAGACCCAGTACTTC.

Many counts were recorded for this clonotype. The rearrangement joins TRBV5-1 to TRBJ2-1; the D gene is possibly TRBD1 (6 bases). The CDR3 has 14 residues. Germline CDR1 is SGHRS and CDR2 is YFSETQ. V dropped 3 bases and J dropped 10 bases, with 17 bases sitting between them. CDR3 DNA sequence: TGCGCCAGCAGCTGGGGGCCAATATCGCGGGAGCAGTTCTTC. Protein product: CASSWGPISREQFF.

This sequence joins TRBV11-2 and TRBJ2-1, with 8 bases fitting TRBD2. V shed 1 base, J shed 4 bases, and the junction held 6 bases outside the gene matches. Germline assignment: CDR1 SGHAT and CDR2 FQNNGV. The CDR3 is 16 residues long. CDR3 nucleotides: TGTGCCAGCAGCTTAGCCAGCGGGAGACCATACAATGAGCAGTTCTTC. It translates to CASSLASGRPYNEQFF.

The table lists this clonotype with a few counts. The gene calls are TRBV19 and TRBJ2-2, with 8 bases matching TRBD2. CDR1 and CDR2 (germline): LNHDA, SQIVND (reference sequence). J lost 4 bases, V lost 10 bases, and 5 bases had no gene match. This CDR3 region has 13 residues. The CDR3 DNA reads TGTGCCACCAGACTAGCGCTCACCGGGGAGCTGTTTTTT. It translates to CATRLALTGELFF.

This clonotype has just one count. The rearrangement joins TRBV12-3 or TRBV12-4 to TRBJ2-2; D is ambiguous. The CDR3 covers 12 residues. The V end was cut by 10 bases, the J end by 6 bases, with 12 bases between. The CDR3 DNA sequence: TGTGCCATACTAAATGGGGCCGGGGAGCTGTTTTTT. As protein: CAILNGAGELFF.

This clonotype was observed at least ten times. As DNA, the CDR3 is TGTGCCAGCAGTTACAGGGGTCTCCACTCCTACAATGAGCAGTTCTTC. It specifies CASSYRGLHSYNEQFF. The chain recombines TRBV12-3 or TRBV12-4 with TRBJ2-1; 7 bases fit TRBD1. V shed 4 bases and J 0 bases; nucleotides not matched to a gene: 6. There are 16 residues in the CDR3.

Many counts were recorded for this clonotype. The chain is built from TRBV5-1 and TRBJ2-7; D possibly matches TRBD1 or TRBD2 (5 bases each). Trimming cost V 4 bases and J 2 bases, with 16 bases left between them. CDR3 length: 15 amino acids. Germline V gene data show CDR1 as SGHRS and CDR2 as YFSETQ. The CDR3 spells CASSEGPGPTYEQYF. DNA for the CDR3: TGCGCCAGCAGCGAAGGACCGGGGCCTACCTACGAGCAGTACTTC.

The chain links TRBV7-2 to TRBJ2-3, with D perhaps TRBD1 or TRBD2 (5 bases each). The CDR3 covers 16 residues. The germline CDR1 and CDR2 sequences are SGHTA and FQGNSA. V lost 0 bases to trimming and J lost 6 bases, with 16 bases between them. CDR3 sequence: CASSLAGDGGADTQYF. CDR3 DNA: TGTGCCAGCAGCTTAGCGGGCGATGGGGGTGCGGATACGCAGTATTTT.

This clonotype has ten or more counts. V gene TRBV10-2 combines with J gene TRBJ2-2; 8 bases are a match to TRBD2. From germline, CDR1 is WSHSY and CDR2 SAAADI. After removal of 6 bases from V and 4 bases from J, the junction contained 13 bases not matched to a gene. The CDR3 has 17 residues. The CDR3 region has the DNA TGCGCCAGCAGCTCTAGGGGAGCGGGAGTTGGCACCGGGGAGCTGTTTTTT. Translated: CASSSRGAGVGTGELFF.